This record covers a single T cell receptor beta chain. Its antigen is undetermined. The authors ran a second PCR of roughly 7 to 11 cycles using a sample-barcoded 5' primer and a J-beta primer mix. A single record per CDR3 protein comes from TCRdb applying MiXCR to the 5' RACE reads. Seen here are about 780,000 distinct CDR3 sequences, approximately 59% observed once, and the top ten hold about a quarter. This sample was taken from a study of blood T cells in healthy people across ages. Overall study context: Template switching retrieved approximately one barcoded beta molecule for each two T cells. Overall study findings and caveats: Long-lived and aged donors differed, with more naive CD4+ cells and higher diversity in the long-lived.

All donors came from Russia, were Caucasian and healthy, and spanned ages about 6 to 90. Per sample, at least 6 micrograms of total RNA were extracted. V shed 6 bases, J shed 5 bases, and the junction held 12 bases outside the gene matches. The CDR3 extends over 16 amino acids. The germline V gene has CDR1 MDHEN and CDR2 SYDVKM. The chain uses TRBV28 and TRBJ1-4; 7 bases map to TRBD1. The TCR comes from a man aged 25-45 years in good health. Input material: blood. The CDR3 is CASSVGHWDRNEKLFF. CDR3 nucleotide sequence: TGTGCCAGCAGCGTAGGGCATTGGGACAGAAATGAAAAACTGTTTTTT.